This T cell receptor beta chain was recovered during a study of a mutant IDH1 vaccine in newly diagnosed glioma. Study context: Of treated patients, approximately 62% were men and roughly 38% women, averaging 40.4 years. Before enrollment, patients got radiotherapy alone, temozolomide alone, or mostly the combination.

The table came from immunoSEQ multiplex PCR; TCRdb's copy has only in-frame clones and leaves some out. The table has 30,000 to 40,000 clones, roughly 81% seen once. Time point of the sample: week 5, during vaccination. The vaccine gave 300 ug of a 20-mer mutant IDH1 peptide subcutaneously per dose. V dropped 5 bases and J dropped 2; count of bases not matched to a gene: 5. The CDR3 extends over 16 amino acids. The germline CDR1 and CDR2 sequences are SGHAT and FQNNGV. A note on this clone: What it binds is not known.

This chain uses TRBV11-2 with TRBJ2-1; TRBD2 aligns across 11 bases. The sample in question was PBMCs, obtained from a glioma patient whose treatment included an IDH1 peptide vaccine. The TCR sequence derives from a man in his fifties with glioma. Here the CDR3 DNA reads TGTGCCAGCAGCACCCTTAGCGGGGGGGCCTACAATGAGCAGTTCTTC. The encoded protein is CASSTLSGGAYNEQFF.